This TCR beta chain stems from a study of T cell repertoires in cytomegalovirus infection. Overall study context: The public TCR beta signatures pointed to both CMV infection and matching HLA type. Whole-study results and caveats: The ex vivo response showed dominance by HLA-C-restricted CMV-specific TCR beta clonotypes.

One entry per CDR3 protein, called by TCRdb with MiXCR from the reads. Found here are roughly 340,000 distinct CDR3 sequences, about 28% of them singletons; the top ten hold roughly 20%. V shed 5 bases and J 8 bases; nucleotides not matched to a gene: 5. Looked up from germline, CDR1 is KGHSH and CDR2 is LQKENI. The CDR3 consists of 14 residues. On this clonotype: Its specificity is not known.

The sample was cultured PBMCs, taken from culture after CMV antigen stimulation. The receptor was isolated from a human donor in good health (CMV status not recorded). Some clones in this sample may be carry-over from other donors' samples. The chain uses TRBV18 and TRBJ1-6, with TRBD1 matching 8 bases. CDR3 DNA: TGTGCCAGCTCAGACAGGGGCCATCATTCACCCCTCCACTTT. Protein product: CASSDRGHHSPLHF.